The entry that follows covers one TCR beta chain sequence. Its antigen is unidentified. The junction departs from germline at one end; a sequencing error may be responsible. The CDR3 runs to 16 residues. The germline V gene encodes CDR1 MDHEN and CDR2 SYDVKM. The source of the sample is a study of cytomegalovirus exposure and HLA in healthy donors. Study findings and constraints: Reports described diagnosis of cytomegalovirus status by the classifier as highly specific and sensitive. Clusters of TCRs from the first cohort tended to co-occur in the approximately 130 validation repertoires (as a later analysis found). Researchers catalogued approximately 160 TCR beta chains as cytomegalovirus-associated.

A roughly 120-subject validation cohort, separate from the approximately 700-subject first cohort, supplied the donors. Repertoires were generated with immunoSEQ multiplex PCR, while TCRdb's copy carries only in-frame clones and drops some. The table has tens of thousands of clones, approximately 93% seen once. The chain couples TRBV28 to TRBJ1-2; perhaps TRBD1 as D (5 bases). Sequencing was carried out using PBMCs. The TCR originated in a man between 18 and 35 years old in good health and CMV-seropositive. Here the CDR3 reads CGTLGAMEASNYGYTF. The CDR3 DNA reads as TGCGGAACCCTTGGGGCCATGGAAGCTTCTAACTATGGCTACACCTTC.